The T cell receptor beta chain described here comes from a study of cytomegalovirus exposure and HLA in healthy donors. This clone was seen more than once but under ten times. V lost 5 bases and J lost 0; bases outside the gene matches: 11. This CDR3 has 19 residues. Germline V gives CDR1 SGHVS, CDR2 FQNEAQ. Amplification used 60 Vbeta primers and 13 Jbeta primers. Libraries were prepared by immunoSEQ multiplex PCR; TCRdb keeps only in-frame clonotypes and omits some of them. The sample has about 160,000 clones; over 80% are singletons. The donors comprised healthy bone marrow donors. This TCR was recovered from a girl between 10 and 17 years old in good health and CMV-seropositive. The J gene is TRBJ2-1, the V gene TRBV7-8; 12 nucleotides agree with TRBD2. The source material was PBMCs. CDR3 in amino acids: CASSLWLLAGGSSYNEQFF. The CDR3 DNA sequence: TGTGCCAGCAGCCTATGGCTACTAGCGGGAGGCAGCTCCTACAATGAGCAGTTCTTC.